This TCR beta chain came from a study of T cells in Graves' hyperthyroidism and ophthalmopathy. The study, taken as a whole, reports: Most thyroid clonotypes that were expanded above 0.001 also turned up in blood.

This CDR3 has 13 amino acids. The junction had 4 bases not matched to a gene; V was cut back by 2 bases and J by 7 bases. Germline values: CDR1 LGHDT, CDR2 YNNKEL (reference sequence). The TCR beta CDR3 regions underwent amplification using RNA transcripts as the source. RT-PCR in the first round (using the HTBI primer set) targeted the TCR CDR3. TCRdb fed the multiplex PCR reads into MiXCR, producing one record per CDR3 protein. This sample has about 360,000 distinct CDR3 sequences, with 13% found just once. As for this clonotype: Its target is not known.

Any patient presenting with uncontrolled infection, other autoimmune disease, pregnancy or lactation was left out. Sequencing was carried out using blood. The sequence was collected from a man under 40 with Graves' hyperthyroidism that later progressed to Graves' ophthalmopathy. This chain links TRBV3-1 with TRBJ1-2; 7 nucleotides align to TRBD1. The CDR3 region is CASSQKGAGGYTF. For the CDR3, the DNA is TGTGCCAGCAGCCAAAAGGGGGCAGGTGGCTACACCTTC.